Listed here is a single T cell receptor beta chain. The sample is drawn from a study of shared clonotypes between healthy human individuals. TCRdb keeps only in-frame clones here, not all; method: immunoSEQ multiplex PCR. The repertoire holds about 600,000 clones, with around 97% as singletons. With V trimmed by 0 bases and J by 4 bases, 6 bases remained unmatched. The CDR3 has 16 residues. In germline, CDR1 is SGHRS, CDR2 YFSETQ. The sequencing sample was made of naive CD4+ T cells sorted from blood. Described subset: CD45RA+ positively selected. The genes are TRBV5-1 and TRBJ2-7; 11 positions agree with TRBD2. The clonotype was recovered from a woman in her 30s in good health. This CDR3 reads CASSLDTSGSRYEQYF. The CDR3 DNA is TGCGCCAGCAGCTTGGATACTAGCGGGAGTAGGTACGAGCAGTACTTC.